The 28 T cell receptor beta chains below come from one sample, sequenced in a study of blood T cell repertoires in COVID-19. Repertoires were generated with immunoSEQ multiplex PCR, while TCRdb's copy carries only in-frame clones and drops some. The sample has around 50,000 clones, approximately 88% seen once. The source material was peripheral blood. Receptors were obtained from a human donor in a cohort sampled during active COVID-19.

The chain couples TRBV15 to TRBJ2-7; tentative D call: TRBD2 (6 bases). Germline CDR1 is LNHNV and CDR2 is YYDKDF (reference sequence). The CDR3 spans 17 residues. V lost 0 bases, J lost 0 bases, and 15 bases lay in between. Written as DNA, the CDR3 is TGTGCCACCAGCAGAGATTTAGGGCGGGGCCTCTCCTACGAGCAGTACTTC. As protein: CATSRDLGRGLSYEQYF.

The chain carries TRBV11-2 and TRBJ1-3; a weak D match, TRBD1 (6 bases). Germline CDR1 reads SGHAT; CDR2 reads FQNNGV. V gave up 4 bases and J gave up 0 bases, with 13 bases separating them. The CDR3 consists of 16 residues. CDR3 in DNA: TGTGCCAGCAGCTCTCAACAGGGAAACTCTGGAAACACCATATATTTT. This sequence encodes CASSSQQGNSGNTIYF. Based on the CDR3 plus reference TRBV11-2 and TRBJ1-3, the full variable domain is EAGVAQSPRYKIIEKRQSVAFWCNPISGHATLYWYQQILGQGPKLLIQFQNNGVVDDSQLPKDRFSAERLKGVDSTLKIQPAKLEDSAVYLCASSSQQGNSGNTIYFGEGSWLTVV.

The rearrangement joins TRBV2 to TRBJ2-7; D possibly corresponds to TRBD2 (5 bases). Germline loops: CDR1 SNHLY, CDR2 FYNNEI. This CDR3 region has 15 residues. V dropped 3 bases and J dropped 5 bases, with 17 bases sitting between them. The CDR3 reads CASSDGKGESDEQYF. CDR3 sequence (DNA): TGTGCCAGCAGTGATGGCAAGGGAGAAAGCGACGAGCAGTACTTC.

The chain joins TRBV2 to TRBJ2-5, with 8 bases fitting TRBD2. CDR1 and CDR2 from the germline V gene are SNHLY and FYNNEI. The CDR3 has 12 amino acids. The CDR3: CAAGLAPETQYF. The CDR3 coding sequence is TGTGCAGCTGGACTAGCCCCAGAGACCCAGTACTTC.

J is TRBJ2-3 and V is TRBV12-5; 9 bases map to TRBD1. The germline CDR1 and CDR2 sequences are LGHNT and FRNRAP. The length of the CDR3 is 13 residues. V dropped 6 bases and J dropped 6; count of bases not matched to a gene: 4. This CDR3 is CASGDRGDDTQYF. Here the CDR3 DNA reads TGTGCTAGTGGAGACAGGGGGGACGATACGCAGTATTTT.

The chain carries TRBV5-4 and TRBJ2-5; 7 positions agree with TRBD1. The CDR3 length is 14 residues. CDR1 is SGHNT, CDR2 YYREEE, per germline (reference sequence). The V gene end was trimmed by 4 bases and the J gene end by 2 bases; junction bases not matched to a gene: 5. For the CDR3, the DNA is TGTGCCAGCAGCGGAGACAGGGCACAAGAGACCCAGTACTTC. As protein: CASSGDRAQETQYF.

The chain links TRBV6-2 or TRBV6-3 to TRBJ2-7, with TRBD1 matching over 7 bases. V lost 5 bases, J lost 1 base, and 8 bases stayed unmatched. The CDR3 is 15 amino acids. Germline lookup yields CDR1 MNHEY and CDR2 SVGEGT. The CDR3 DNA sequence: TGTGCCAGCAGTACGCCGTGGACAGGATCCTACGAGCAGTACTTC. Translation: CASSTPWTGSYEQYF.

The chain has TRBV5-1 and TRBJ2-5; 7 bases map to TRBD1. The germline V gene encodes CDR1 SGHRS and CDR2 YFSETQ. The trim removed 0 bases at V and 5 bases at J, leaving 4 bases unmatched. The CDR3 consists of 14 residues. Written as DNA, the CDR3 is TGCGCCAGCAGCTTGGCGGGACAGAGGGAGACCCAGTACTTC. Its protein is CASSLAGQRETQYF.

The V gene is TRBV7-6, the J gene TRBJ2-1, with 12 bases aligning to TRBD2. The CDR3 spans 15 residues. V lost 3 bases and J lost 7; bases outside the gene matches: 4. CDR1 SGHVS and CDR2 FNYEAQ come from the germline V gene. The CDR3 spells CASSFSSGRGNEQFF. CDR3 DNA: TGTGCCAGCAGCTTTTCTAGCGGGAGGGGGAATGAGCAGTTCTTC.

This clone occurred once. V usage is TRBV6-2 or TRBV6-3 and J usage is TRBJ2-7, with 7 bases that match TRBD1. Germline V CDR1 and CDR2: MNHEY, SVGEGT. Trimming at V came to 5 bases and at J to 2 bases, leaving 9 bases not matched to a gene. The CDR3 consists of 15 residues. The CDR3 DNA reads as TGTGCCAGCAGTGCCCCCCCCGGGACAGCCTACGAGCAGTACTTC. Translation: CASSAPPGTAYEQYF.

J is TRBJ2-5 and V is TRBV6-5; 8 nucleotides match TRBD1. The trim removed 5 bases at V and 1 base at J, leaving 6 bases unmatched. Germline V lookup: CDR1 MNHEY, CDR2 SVGAGI. The CDR3 consists of 15 residues. In DNA form, the CDR3 reads TGTGCCAGCAGTCTGGGACAGGTTCGCCAAGAGACCCAGTACTTC. This translates into CASSLGQVRQETQYF.

The rearrangement links TRBV18 to TRBJ2-7, with a tentative D call TRBD2 (5 bases). The germline gives CDR1 KGHSH, CDR2 LQKENI. Between the trimmed V and J ends, which lost 1 base and 0 bases, there was a span of 10 bases. CDR3 length: 15 residues. DNA of the CDR3: TGTGCCAGCTCACCACTAATCGGAGGCTCCTACGAGCAGTACTTC. Translated, it gives CASSPLIGGSYEQYF.

The chain combines TRBV5-4 with TRBJ1-4, with D hard to call. V lost 0 bases and J lost 3, with 6 bases in between. The germline V gene encodes CDR1 SGHNT and CDR2 YYREEE (reference sequence). This CDR3 region has 14 residues. As DNA, the CDR3 is TGTGCCAGCAGCTTGGGCGGGCCTAATGAAAAACTGTTTTTT. It yields the protein CASSLGGPNEKLFF.

This sequence joins TRBV9 and TRBJ1-1; D gene uncertain. Germline V lookup: CDR1 SGDLS, CDR2 YYNGEE. CDR3 length: 14 residues. The ends were cut back, 0 bases at V and 0 bases at J, with 6 bases in the middle. CDR3 sequence: CASSVVSMNTEAFF. The CDR3, as DNA: TGTGCCAGCAGCGTAGTAAGCATGAACACTGAAGCTTTCTTT.

The chain employs TRBV7-9 and TRBJ2-5; 10 nucleotides agree with TRBD2. From germline, CDR1 is SEHNR and CDR2 FQNEAQ (reference sequence). CDR3 length: 16 residues. Trimming took 6 bases from V and 4 from J; bases not matched to a gene: 11. CDR3: CASRRQIAGGLETQYF. The CDR3 bases are TGTGCCAGCAGACGTCAGATAGCGGGGGGTCTAGAGACCCAGTACTTC. Full variable domain (rest looked up from reference TRBV7-9 and TRBJ2-5): DTGVSQNPRHKITKRGQNVTFRCDPISEHNRLYWYRQTLGQGPEFLTYFQNEAQLEKSRLLSDRFSAERPKGSFSTLEIQRTEQGDSAMYLCASRRQIAGGLETQYFGPGTRLLVL.

The J gene is TRBJ2-7, the V gene TRBV6-6, with 10 positions matching TRBD1. V shed 5 bases and J 5 bases; nucleotides not matched to a gene: 9. The germline CDR1 and CDR2 sequences are MNHNY and SVGAGI (reference sequence). CDR3 size: 15 residues. CDR3 nucleotides: TGTGCCAGCAGTCATCCGGGACAGGGGTTGGACGAGCAGTACTTC. The encoded protein is CASSHPGQGLDEQYF.

V usage is TRBV6-5 and J usage is TRBJ1-2; 7 bases map to TRBD1. Germline V gene data show CDR1 as MNHEY and CDR2 as SVGAGI. Unmatched junction bases numbered 15, after V lost 7 bases and J lost 7 bases. CDR3 length: 15 residues. The CDR3 region has the DNA TGTGCCAGCACTCAAATTCAGGGGGGAGGATCTGGCTACACCTTC. Its translation: CASTQIQGGGSGYTF.

This chain links TRBV29-1 with TRBJ1-2; D ambiguous. Trimming left V 4 bases short and J 0 bases short, with 9 bases between. The CDR3 covers 13 residues. CDR1 and CDR2 (germline): SQVTM, ANQGSEA. The CDR3 DNA sequence: TGCAGCGTTGGCGGCCGAGCTAACTATGGCTACACCTTC. Its protein is CSVGGRANYGYTF.

The rearrangement joins TRBV6-4 to TRBJ1-4; 12 bases match TRBD1. Germline V lookup: CDR1 MRHNA, CDR2 SNTAGT. V lost 8 bases, J lost 6 bases, and 10 bases stayed unmatched. This CDR3 is built from 16 residues. CDR3 region: CASFAGTGGADEKLFF. CDR3 DNA sequence: TGTGCCAGCTTCGCTGGGACAGGGGGCGCAGATGAAAAACTGTTTTTT.

This rearrangement joins TRBV18 to TRBJ2-2, with 9 bases lining up with TRBD2. The V gene end was trimmed by 2 bases and the J gene end by 0 bases; junction bases not matched to a gene: 4. Looked up from germline, CDR1 is KGHSH and CDR2 is LQKENI. The CDR3 loop spans 17 amino acids. CDR3 sequence (DNA): TGTGCCAGCTCACCAGCCGTAGCGGGGGCGAACACCGGGGAGCTGTTTTTT. It is translated as CASSPAVAGANTGELFF. Variable domain in full (rest from reference TRBV18 and TRBJ2-2): NAGVMQNPRHLVRRRGQEARLRCSPMKGHSHVYWYRQLPEEGLKFMVYLQKENIIDESGMPKERFSAEFPKEGPSILRIQQVVRGDSAAYFCASSPAVAGANTGELFFGEGSRLTVL.

The chain links TRBV7-3 to TRBJ2-3; 11 nucleotides align to TRBD2. Germline CDR1 SGHTA, CDR2 FQGTGA. The V gene end was trimmed by 5 bases and the J gene end by 8 bases; junction bases not matched to a gene: 6. The length of the CDR3 is 14 residues. The CDR3 DNA is TGTGCCAGCAGCGCTCTTCTAGCGGGGGGTACGCAGTATTTT. Encoded protein: CASSALLAGGTQYF.

The chain joins TRBV10-2 to TRBJ1-2; TRBD1 is a possible D gene (6 bases). V gave up 7 bases and J gave up 6 bases, with 15 bases separating them. Germline V gene lookup returns CDR1 WSHSY and CDR2 SAAADI. The CDR3 contains 13 residues. The CDR3 protein is CASNSIGGDGYTF. The CDR3 DNA sequence: TGCGCCAGCAATTCTATTGGGGGCGATGGCTACACCTTC.

This clone was detected once. The rearrangement joins TRBV9 to TRBJ2-7; D is ambiguous. Trimming took 0 bases from V and 6 from J, leaving 16 bases between them. Per germline, CDR1 SGDLS and CDR2 YYNGEE. CDR3 length: 15 amino acids. Here the CDR3 DNA reads TGTGCCAGCAGCGTAGACGCGTCTAGTAGTGGCGAGCAGTACTTC. This codes for CASSVDASSSGEQYF.

This chain links TRBV4-3 with TRBJ1-2; maybe TRBD1 (6 bases). The CDR3 runs to 14 residues. Looked up from germline, CDR1 is LGHNA and CDR2 is YSLEER. Trimming took off 4 bases at V and 8 bases at J, with 17 bases between the two ends. In nucleotides, the CDR3 is TGCGCCAGCAGCCCTGGGGGCAGCCGGTCCGGCTACACCTTC. Protein sequence: CASSPGGSRSGYTF.

This clone came up once. This CDR3 is CASSQDPDRVRFGQYF. Written as DNA, the CDR3 is TGTGCCAGCAGCCAAGACCCAGACAGGGTCCGATTCGGGCAGTACTTC. The V and J genes are TRBV3-1 (or the pseudogene TRBV3-2) and TRBJ2-7; 7 nucleotides match TRBD1. CDR1 LGHDT and CDR2 YNNKEL come from the germline V gene (reference sequence). J lost 9 bases, V lost 0 bases, and 14 bases had no gene match. The CDR3 length is 16 residues.

The CDR3 sequence: CASRGLGGETQYF. The CDR3 DNA reads as TGTGCCAGTAGAGGACTGGGGGGTGAGACCCAGTACTTC. The rearrangement uses TRBV19 and TRBJ2-5, with TRBD2 as a possible D gene (6 bases). The V end was cut by 6 bases, the J end by 5 bases, with 13 bases between. CDR1 is LNHDA and CDR2 is SQIVND in the germline V gene (reference sequence). CDR3 length: 13 residues.

This clone was detected only a few times. The J gene is TRBJ2-4, the V gene TRBV5-1; weak D call: TRBD1 (7 bases). The CDR3 length is 15 residues. CDR1 and CDR2 from the germline V gene are SGHRS and YFSETQ. V lost 4 bases and J 4 bases, leaving 15 bases between the germline ends. The CDR3 here is CASSPLQGGKNIQYF. The CDR3 coding sequence is TGCGCCAGCAGCCCCCTCCAGGGGGGAAAAAACATTCAGTACTTC.

The rearrangement joins TRBV15 to TRBJ2-5, with 12 bases identical to TRBD1. This CDR3 region has 17 residues. V gave up 0 bases and J gave up 3 bases; unmatched junction bases: 5. CDR1 LNHNV and CDR2 YYDKDF come from the germline V gene (reference sequence). Written as DNA, the CDR3 is TGTGCCACCAGCAGAGAGGGGACAGGGGGCGGTGAAGAGACCCAGTACTTC. It specifies CATSREGTGGGEETQYF. Based on the CDR3 plus reference TRBV15 and TRBJ2-5, the full variable domain is DAMVIQNPRYQVTQFGKPVTLSCSQTLNHNVMYWYQQKSSQAPKLLFHYYDKDFNNEADTPDNFQSRRPNTSFCFLDIRSPGLGDTAMYLCATSREGTGGGEETQYFGPGTRLLVL.